Below are 30 T cell receptor beta chains sequenced from a single sample in a study of T cell repertoires in cytomegalovirus infection (dated by TCRdb to the late 2010s). Sequenced using an Illumina HiSeq 1500. TCRdb passed the public sequencing reads through fastp at Q25 and MiXCR, retaining productive beta sequences. Every CDR3 protein is listed once, alongside the most common genes and DNA of its rows. The table for this sample lists under 70,000 distinct CDR3 sequences; 25% to 40% of them were counted only once. Around three quarters of the sample goes to the ten largest clones. Their antigens remain unidentified. The specimen was PBMCs, sequenced either directly or after in vitro stimulation (not recorded which). All receptors derive from a human donor in good health (CMV status not recorded). Some clones in this sample may be carry-over from other donors' samples.

The rearrangement links TRBV5-6 to TRBJ2-7, with D perhaps matching TRBD1 (5 bases). The CDR3 consists of 14 residues. Deletions cut 4 bases from V and 0 bases from J, with 11 bases between. From germline, CDR1 is SGHDT and CDR2 YYEEEE. CDR3 nucleotides: TGTGCCAGCAGCATGCTCAGGGTCTCCTACGAGCAGTACTTC. Its protein product is CASSMLRVSYEQYF.

J is TRBJ1-4 and V is TRBV6-6; the D gene is possibly TRBD1 (5 bases). Per the germline V gene, CDR1 is MNHNY and CDR2 is SVGAGI (reference sequence). Trimming took 0 bases from V and 7 from J, leaving 24 bases between them. CDR3 size: 19 residues. The CDR3 nucleotides are TGTGCCAGCAGTTACTCCCGGGACGGACAAGGCATCGATCGTGAAAAACTGTTTTTT. Protein: CASSYSRDGQGIDREKLFF.

The chain couples TRBV7-8 to TRBJ2-1, with D perhaps given as TRBD1 or TRBD2 (5 bases each). CDR1 and CDR2 from the germline V gene are SGHVS and FQNEAQ. The V end lost 1 base, the J end lost 0 bases, and 7 bases lay between the germline ends. CDR3 length equals 15 residues. The CDR3, as DNA: TGTGCCAGCAGCTTAGAGGGGAGCTCCTACAATGAGCAGTTCTTC. It translates to CASSLEGSSYNEQFF.

This clonotype was counted between two and nine times. This chain connects TRBV7-9 to TRBJ2-7; 9 nucleotides line up with TRBD1. The length of the CDR3 is 16 residues. J gave up 5 bases and V 6 bases, and 14 bases lay outside the gene matches. Germline loops: CDR1 SEHNR, CDR2 FQNEAQ (reference sequence). CDR3 DNA: TGTGCCAGCAGTTCACAGTCGGGACAGGGTGTCCACGAGCAGTACTTC. Its translation: CASSSQSGQGVHEQYF.

This clonotype was counted between two and nine times. This rearrangement joins TRBV5-4 to TRBJ1-6; 10 bases are a match to TRBD1. This CDR3 contains 15 residues. Germline loops: CDR1 SGHNT, CDR2 YYREEE (reference sequence). J was trimmed by 7 bases and V by 3 bases; bases with no gene match: 4. The DNA for the CDR3 is TGTGCCAGCAGCTCCGGGACAGGGGAAAATTCACCCCTCCACTTT. Protein: CASSSGTGENSPLHF.

The V call is TRBV7-6, the J call TRBJ2-7, with D unresolved. The CDR3 consists of 12 residues. The V end was cut by 4 bases, the J end by 3 bases, with 7 bases between. Germline CDR1 SGHVS, CDR2 FNYEAQ. The chain's CDR3 is CASSSHIYEQYF. CDR3 DNA: TGTGCCAGCAGCTCCCACATCTACGAGCAGTACTTC. Complete variable domain (other parts from reference TRBV7-6 and TRBJ2-7): GAGVSQSPRYKVTKRGQDVALRCDPISGHVSLYWYRQALGQGPEFLTYFNYEAQQDKSGLPNDRFSAERPEGSISTLTIQRTEQRDSAMYRCASSSHIYEQYFGPGTRLTVT.

The rearrangement uses TRBV6-5 and TRBJ1-6, with D uncertain. The CDR3 contains 14 residues. Germline CDR1 and CDR2: MNHEY and SVGAGI. V was cut by 2 bases and J by 9 bases, with 11 bases left in between. The CDR3 DNA reads as TGTGCCAGCAGTTACGATGGTCGGGTTTCACCCCTCCACTTT. This encodes CASSYDGRVSPLHF.

This clonotype was seen a few times. The chain uses TRBV7-6 and TRBJ2-2, with D tentatively TRBD1 (6 bases). Trimming took off 5 bases at V and 3 bases at J, with 16 bases between the two ends. The CDR3 runs to 16 residues. Per the germline V gene, CDR1 is SGHVS and CDR2 is FNYEAQ. CDR3 nucleotides: TGTGCCAGCAGCCGAGCACAGGGAGTCGACACCGGGGAGCTGTTTTTT. It specifies CASSRAQGVDTGELFF.

This clonotype was seen a single time. The rearrangement links TRBV6-8 to TRBJ2-5; a weak D match, TRBD1 (5 bases). Germline CDR1 and CDR2: MNHGY and SAAAGT. The length of the CDR3 is 13 residues. Trimming took 4 bases from V and 5 from J, leaving 11 bases between them. The CDR3 loop reads CASSSQGVETQYF. The CDR3 DNA follows: TGTGCCAGCAGTTCCCAGGGCGTCGAGACCCAGTACTTC.

J is TRBJ2-5 and V is TRBV11-2, with 8 positions matching TRBD1. The CDR3 runs to 13 residues. Germline V lookup: CDR1 SGHAT, CDR2 FQNNGV. After removal of 5 bases from V and 7 bases from J, the junction contained 6 bases not matched to a gene. The CDR3 loop is CASSQDRAGTQYF. Written as DNA, the CDR3 is TGTGCCAGCAGCCAGGACAGGGCTGGGACCCAGTACTTC.

The chain joins TRBV20-1 to TRBJ2-1; 13 bases align to TRBD2. Germline V CDR1 and CDR2: DFQATT, SNEGSKA (reference sequence). V gave up 3 bases and J gave up 10 bases; unmatched junction bases: 3. The CDR3 extends over 13 amino acids. This CDR3 is CSASEGLAGEQFF. In nucleotides, the CDR3 is TGCAGTGCTAGCGAGGGACTAGCGGGAGAGCAGTTCTTC.

The V call is TRBV29-1, the J call TRBJ2-5, with 8 bases that match TRBD2. J was trimmed by 5 bases and V by 7 bases; bases with no gene match: 9. This CDR3 contains 13 residues. Germline V gene lookup returns CDR1 SQVTM and CDR2 ANQGSEA. CDR3 loop: CSATIAGWETQYF. The CDR3 DNA reads TGCAGCGCCACCATAGCGGGATGGGAGACCCAGTACTTC.

This sequence joins TRBV2 and TRBJ1-5, with D maybe TRBD1 (6 bases). V lost 6 bases and J lost 2, with 14 bases in between. In germline, CDR1 is SNHLY, CDR2 FYNNEI. This CDR3 contains 15 residues. The CDR3 reads CASRQGSVGNQPQHF. In DNA form, the CDR3 reads TGTGCCAGCAGACAGGGAAGTGTGGGCAATCAGCCCCAGCATTTT. The whole variable domain, remainder taken from reference TRBV2 and TRBJ1-5, is EPEVTQTPSHQVTQMGQEVILRCVPISNHLYFYWYRQILGQKVEFLVSFYNNEISEKSEIFDDQFSVERPDGSNFTLKIRSTKLEDSAMYFCASRQGSVGNQPQHFGDGTRLSIL.

The chain links TRBV7-2 to TRBJ2-4, with no clear D. V shed 0 bases and J shed 8 bases, with 14 bases lying between them. Germline V gene lookup returns CDR1 SGHTA and CDR2 FQGNSA. CDR3 size: 15 residues. CDR3 residues: CASSLALLVSDIQYF. The CDR3 nucleotides read TGTGCCAGCAGCTTAGCGCTTCTGGTTTCGGACATTCAGTACTTC.

The chain combines TRBV10-2 with TRBJ2-7, with a possible D match to TRBD2 (7 bases). This CDR3 has 16 residues. V shed 8 bases and J shed 2 bases, with 22 bases lying between them. Germline CDR1 WSHSY, CDR2 SAAADI. CDR3 DNA sequence: TGCGCCAGCCGAGCTGGGGGCGGGAGAGGGACCTACGAGCAGTACTTC. It codes for CASRAGGGRGTYEQYF.

This rearrangement joins TRBV14 to TRBJ1-1, with 7 bases fitting TRBD1. The ends lost 1 base at V and 10 bases at J; junction bases unmatched: 6. The CDR3 runs 13 residues. Per germline, CDR1 SGHDN and CDR2 FVKESK. The DNA of the CDR3 is TGTGCCAGCAGCCAAGGGACAGGCGATCGAGCTTTCTTT. As protein: CASSQGTGDRAFF. The full variable domain, completed using reference TRBV14 and TRBJ1-1, is EAGVTQFPSHSVIEKGQTVTLRCDPISGHDNLYWYRRVMGKEIKFLLHFVKESKQDESGMPNNRFLAERTGGTYSTLKVQPAELEDSGVYFCASSQGTGDRAFFGQGTRLTVV.

In this sample, this clonotype turned up once. CDR3 sequence: CASSLKLSRSNNEQFF. The CDR3, as DNA: TGTGCCAGCAGCTTAAAGCTGTCTAGGAGTAACAATGAGCAGTTCTTC. This chain joins TRBV7-6 and TRBJ2-1; D unclear. Trimming took off 2 bases at V and 5 bases at J, with 16 bases between the two ends. Per the germline V gene, CDR1 is SGHVS and CDR2 is FNYEAQ. CDR3 size: 16 residues.

This clonotype turned up a few times. The J gene is TRBJ2-7, the V gene TRBV11-2; TRBD2 aligns across 13 bases. Per germline, CDR1 SGHAT and CDR2 FQNNGV. With 6 bases clipped from V and 4 bases from J, the junction kept 6 bases outside the gene matches. This CDR3 spans 15 amino acids. The chain's CDR3 is CASRPTSGRVYEQYF. For the CDR3, the DNA is TGTGCCAGCAGACCCACTAGCGGGAGGGTGTACGAGCAGTACTTC.

This clonotype is a singleton in its sample. Lacking the conserved final phenylalanine or tryptophan, this CDR3 likely reflects a read error. V and J are TRBV7-6 and TRBJ2-4; TRBD2 agrees at 8 bases. The trim removed 5 bases at V and 0 bases at J, leaving 12 bases unmatched. Per the germline V gene, CDR1 is SGHVS and CDR2 is FNYEAQ. The CDR3 has 18 residues. DNA of the CDR3: TGTGCCAGCAGCAACCTACCCGGGGGGGCGCTAGCCAAAAACATTCAGTACTTA. Amino acid sequence: CASSNLPGGALAKNIQYL.

The CDR3 bases are TGCGCCAGCAGCCCGGACAGGGGAAGGTCACCCCTCCACTTT. It encodes CASSPDRGRSPLHF. The gene calls are TRBV5-1 and TRBJ1-6; 9 bases line up with TRBD1. With 4 bases clipped from V and 10 bases from J, the junction kept 6 bases outside the gene matches. The CDR3 length is 14 residues. The germline V gene encodes CDR1 SGHRS and CDR2 YFSETQ. Based on the CDR3 plus reference TRBV5-1 and TRBJ1-6, the full variable domain is KAGVTQTPRYLIKTRGQQVTLSCSPISGHRSVSWYQQTPGQGLQFLFEYFSETQRNKGNFPGRFSGRQFSNSRSEMNVSTLELGDSALYLCASSPDRGRSPLHFGNGTRLTVT.

This clonotype was recorded a few times. V is TRBV10-3 and J is TRBJ2-3; 14 nucleotides match TRBD2. The germline V gene has CDR1 ENHRY and CDR2 SYGVKD. CDR3 size: 17 residues. V was pared by 3 bases and J by 6 bases, with 8 bases of the junction left unmatched. CDR3 bases: TGTGCCATCAGTGAAATCGGGACTAGCGGGAGATCCGATACGCAGTATTTT. It translates to CAISEIGTSGRSDTQYF.

The table lists this clonotype with a few counts. The V call is TRBV11-1, the J call TRBJ2-7; D remains ambiguous. The CDR3 runs to 12 residues. Germline values: CDR1 SGHAT, CDR2 FQDESV (reference sequence). Trimming stripped 3 bases from V and 5 bases from J, with 8 bases between. The CDR3 bases are TGTGCCAGCAGCTTTAGGGTTGACGAGCAGTACTTC. Translation: CASSFRVDEQYF.

The table lists this clonotype with a few counts. The rearrangement joins TRBV19 to TRBJ2-3; TRBD1 aligns across 7 bases. Germline lookup yields CDR1 LNHDA and CDR2 SQIVND (reference sequence). The V and J ends lost 5 bases and 6 bases, in that order; junction bases with no gene match: 14. The CDR3 length is 16 residues. CDR3: CASSLRARTTGDTQYF. In nucleotides, the CDR3 is TGTGCCAGTAGTCTCCGGGCCCGCACGACAGGGGATACGCAGTATTTT. The entire variable domain, with the rest obtained from reference TRBV19 and TRBJ2-3, is as follows: DGGITQSPKYLFRKEGQNVTLSCEQNLNHDAMYWYRQDPGQGLRLIYYSQIVNDFQKGDIAEGYSVSREKKESFPLTVTSAQKNPTAFYLCASSLRARTTGDTQYFGPGTRLTVL.

The sample holds a few counts of this clonotype. In nucleotides, the CDR3 is TGTGCCAGCAGTTACTCGACCCTACTAGTCAACACCGGGGAGCTGTTTTTT. As protein: CASSYSTLLVNTGELFF. V gene TRBV6-5 combines with J gene TRBJ2-2, with D possibly TRBD2 on 5 matching bases. CDR1 and CDR2 (germline): MNHEY, SVGAGI. The V gene lost 0 bases and the J gene lost 2 bases, with 13 bases spanning the gap. CDR3 length: 17 residues.

The table lists this clonotype with a count of one. The chain links TRBV2 to TRBJ1-6; the D gene is possibly TRBD1 (5 bases). Deletions cut 6 bases from V and 3 bases from J, with 9 bases between. CDR3 length: 14 amino acids. Germline CDR1 reads SNHLY; CDR2 reads FYNNEI. CDR3 sequence reads: CASRRGDYNSPLHF. DNA for the CDR3: TGTGCCAGCAGGAGGGGAGACTATAATTCACCCCTCCACTTT.

This clonotype was found a few times. The V call is TRBV12-3 or TRBV12-4, the J call TRBJ2-1, with D perhaps matching TRBD1 (6 bases). This CDR3 spans 18 amino acids. The germline V and J ends were trimmed by 0 bases and 2 bases, with 17 bases remaining between them. The CDR3 sequence is CASSLARLTGRTYNEQFF. CDR3 DNA: TGTGCCAGCAGTTTAGCCCGACTGACAGGAAGGACCTACAATGAGCAGTTCTTC.

In its sample, this clonotype ranks as medium-sized (0.01 to 0.1%). The chain couples TRBV4-1 to TRBJ2-2; D is unclear. This CDR3 is 14 amino acids long. CDR1 MGHRA and CDR2 YSYEKL come from the germline V gene. V was pared by 1 base and J by 6 bases, with 9 bases between. CDR3 nucleotide sequence: TGCGCCAGCAGCCAAGTAGGGCCCGCCGGGGAGCTGTTTTTT. This codes for CASSQVGPAGELFF.

The rearrangement uses TRBV20-1 and TRBJ1-3; D remains ambiguous. Between the trimmed V and J ends, which lost 2 bases and 0 bases, there was a span of 5 bases. The CDR3 is made up of 13 amino acids. From germline, CDR1 is DFQATT and CDR2 SNEGSKA (reference sequence). The CDR3 spells CSARRSSGNTIYF. CDR3 nucleotide sequence: TGCAGTGCTAGACGGAGCTCTGGAAACACCATATATTTT.

The chain recombines TRBV7-9 with TRBJ1-2; D possibly corresponds to TRBD1 (6 bases). The CDR3 covers 14 residues. Trimming removed 1 base from V and 6 bases from J, with 12 bases in between. CDR1 is SEHNR, CDR2 FQNEAQ, per germline (reference sequence). The CDR3: CASSLDWGHNGYTF. The CDR3 region has the DNA TGTGCCAGCAGCTTAGATTGGGGGCATAATGGCTACACCTTC.

The sample holds a few counts of this clonotype. J is TRBJ2-5 and V is TRBV6-2 or TRBV6-3; 9 nucleotides match TRBD1. There are 14 residues in the CDR3. Trimming took 2 bases from V and 5 from J; bases not matched to a gene: 3. Germline values: CDR1 MNHEY, CDR2 SVGEGT. CDR3 residues: CASSYRDRAETQYF. The CDR3 DNA is TGTGCCAGCAGTTACCGGGACAGGGCGGAGACCCAGTACTTC.